This T cell receptor beta chain was documented in a study of glioma-infiltrating T cells. TCR alpha and beta CDR3 regions were amplified from RNA using iRepertoire nested multiplex PCR. TCRdb itself ran the multiplex PCR reads through MiXCR, one entry per CDR3 protein. The repertoire holds around 130,000 distinct CDR3 sequences, with about 22% as singletons. Germline V gene lookup returns CDR1 SGHTA and CDR2 FQGNSA. CDR3 size: 15 residues. V gave up 3 bases and J gave up 4 bases; unmatched junction bases: 4. This sequence originates from a human donor with low-grade glioma or glioblastoma, undergoing nonglioma brain surgery, or in good health (not recorded which). The sequenced material came from glioma tissue, nonneoplastic brain tissue, or PBMCs (not recorded which). This chain links TRBV7-2 with TRBJ1-5; 9 bases are a match to TRBD1. CDR3 DNA sequence: TGTGCCAGCAGCTTGACAGGGGGAGGGAATCAGCCCCAGCATTTT. This encodes CASSLTGGGNQPQHF.